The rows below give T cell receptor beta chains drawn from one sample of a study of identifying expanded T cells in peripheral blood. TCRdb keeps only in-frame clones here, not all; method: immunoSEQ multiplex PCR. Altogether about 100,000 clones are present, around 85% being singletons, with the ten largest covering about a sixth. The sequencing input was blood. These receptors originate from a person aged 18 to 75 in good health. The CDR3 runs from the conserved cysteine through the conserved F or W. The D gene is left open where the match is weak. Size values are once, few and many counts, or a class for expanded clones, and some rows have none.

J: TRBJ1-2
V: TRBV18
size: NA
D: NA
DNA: TGTGCCAGCTCACCACCGCCACCATCGAGGGGCTATGGCTACACCTTC
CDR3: CASSPPPPSRGYGYTF

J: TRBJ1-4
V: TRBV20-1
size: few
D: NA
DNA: TGCAGTGCTAGTGCAGGGCCGAAACTGTTTTTT
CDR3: CSASAGPKLFF

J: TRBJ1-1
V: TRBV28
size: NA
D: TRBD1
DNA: TGTGCCAGCACCTCAGGGGGCAGCACTGAAGCTTTCTTT
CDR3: CASTSGGSTEAFF

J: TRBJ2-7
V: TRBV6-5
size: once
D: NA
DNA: TGTGCCAGCAGCCTAATTCCCGACTCCTACGAGCAGTACTTC
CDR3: CASSLIPDSYEQYF

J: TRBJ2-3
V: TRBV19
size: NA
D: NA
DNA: TGTGCCAGTAGTATCTTGGGGACTAGCACAGATACGCAGTATTTT
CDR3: CASSILGTSTDTQYF

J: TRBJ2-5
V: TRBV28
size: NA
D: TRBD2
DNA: TGTGCCAGCGGGGCGGGGGGGCCTCGGCAAGAGACCCAGTACTTC
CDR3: CASGAGGPRQETQYF

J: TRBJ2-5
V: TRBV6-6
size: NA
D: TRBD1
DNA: TGTGCCGGAGGAGGGACAGGATCGGAGACCCAGTACTTC
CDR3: CAGGGTGSETQYF

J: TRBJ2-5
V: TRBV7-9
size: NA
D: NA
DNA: TGTGCCAGCAGCCCTACCGGATCACAGGGCGAGACCCAGTACTTC
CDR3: CASSPTGSQGETQYF

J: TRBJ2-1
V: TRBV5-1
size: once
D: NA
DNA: TGCGCCAGCCGTAGGGGATCCCACGGCGATGAGCAGTTCTTC
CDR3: CASRRGSHGDEQFF

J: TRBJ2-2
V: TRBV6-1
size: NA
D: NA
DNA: TGTGCCAGCAGTGAAGTAAGGGCCGGGGAGCTGTTTTTT
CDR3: CASSEVRAGELFF

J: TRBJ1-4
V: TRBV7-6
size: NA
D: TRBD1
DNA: TGTGCCAGCAGCTCACAGGACAGGGCCCGGGCCAATAAACTGTTTTTT
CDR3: CASSSQDRARANKLFF

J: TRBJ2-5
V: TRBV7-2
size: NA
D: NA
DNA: TGTGCCAGCAGCTTAGGAGGGTTACAAGAGACCCAGTACTTC
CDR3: CASSLGGLQETQYF

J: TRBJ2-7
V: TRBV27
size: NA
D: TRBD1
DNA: TGTGCCAGTCGTCGACAGGGTGGGGACGAGCAGTACTTC
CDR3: CASRRQGGDEQYF

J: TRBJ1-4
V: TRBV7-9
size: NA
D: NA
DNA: TGTGCCAGCAGCTTACGGGACGGTCCTAATGAAAAACTGTTTTTT
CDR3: CASSLRDGPNEKLFF

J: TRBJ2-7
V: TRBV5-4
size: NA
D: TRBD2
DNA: TGTGCCAGCTCCCGGCGGGGGGCCTACGAGCAGTACTTC
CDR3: CASSRRGAYEQYF

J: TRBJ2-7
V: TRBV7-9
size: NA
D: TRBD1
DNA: TGTGCCAGCAGCGGACAAGGACAGGGGAGCTCCTACGAGCAGTACTTC
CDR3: CASSGQGQGSSYEQYF

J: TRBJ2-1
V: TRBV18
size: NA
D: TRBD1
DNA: TGTGCCAGCTCACCTACAGGGGGTTACAATGAGCAGTTCTTC
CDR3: CASSPTGGYNEQFF

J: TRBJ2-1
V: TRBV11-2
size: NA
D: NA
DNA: TGTGCCAGCGGCCCTGGACAGAGCTCCTACAATGAGCAGTTCTTC
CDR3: CASGPGQSSYNEQFF

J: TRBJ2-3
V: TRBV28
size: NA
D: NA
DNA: TGTGCCAGCAGACCTACTAGCTTGGATACGCAGTATTTT
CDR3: CASRPTSLDTQYF

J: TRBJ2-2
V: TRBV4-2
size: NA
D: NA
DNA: TGTGCCAGCAGCCAAGAAGCGGCGAACACCGGGGAGCTGTTTTTT
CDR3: CASSQEAANTGELFF

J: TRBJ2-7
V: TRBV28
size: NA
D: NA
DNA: TGTGCCAGCAGCAGGGGCTACGAGCAGTACTTC
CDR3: CASSRGYEQYF

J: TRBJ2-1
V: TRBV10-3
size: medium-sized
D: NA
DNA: TGTGCCATCTCCAAGGTTGACGCCACCTACAATGAGCAGTTCTTC
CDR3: CAISKVDATYNEQFF

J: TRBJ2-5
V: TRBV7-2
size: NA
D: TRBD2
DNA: TGTGCCAGCAGCTGGACAGGACTAGCGGGGGTAGGGGAGACCCAGTACTTC
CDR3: CASSWTGLAGVGETQYF